Below, one TCR beta chain is given with its context. Its antigen is not identified. This entry is derived from a study of cytomegalovirus exposure and HLA in healthy donors. Broader study findings: TCR sequences were mostly rare, though some public TCRs occurred in many donors. Reported results showed that the classifier diagnosed cytomegalovirus status with high specificity and sensitivity. Through in vitro validation, three CMV-associated chains were shown to be specific for CMV antigens.

Produced via immunoSEQ multiplex PCR; TCRdb's table is partial and in-frame only. The sample shows under 250,000 clones, around nine tenths of them seen only once. The CDR3 loop spans 14 amino acids. Germline values: CDR1 MNHEY, CDR2 SMNVEV (reference sequence). The trim removed 6 bases at V and 11 bases at J, leaving 11 bases unmatched. The clonotype originates from a woman aged 18-29 years in good health and CMV-seronegative. This chain uses TRBV27 with TRBJ1-1; 11 bases are a match to TRBD1. Material: PBMCs. Here the CDR3 reads CASRPRTGGAEAFF. In DNA form, the CDR3 reads TGTGCCAGCAGACCTAGGACAGGGGGCGCCGAGGCTTTCTTT.